This T cell receptor beta chain was recorded in a study of T-cell reconstitution after alpha-beta-depleted transplantation in children. The library targeted TCRbeta and was prepared with unique molecular identifiers. In TCRdb, the PCR reads were re-called with MiXCR into one record per CDR3 protein. The repertoire consists of around 580,000 distinct CDR3 sequences, with more than 20% occurring once and the leading ten covering 12% to 15%. As regards this clonotype: Its antigen is undetermined.

The V and J ends lost 3 bases and 2 bases respectively, with 20 bases between them. CDR1 is SGHAT and CDR2 is FQDESV in the germline V gene (reference sequence). This CDR3 contains 18 residues. Study-wide results and caveats: Among T cells one year after transplant, newly produced cells accounted for most counts and diversity. Reports say that about two months after transplant, the alpha-beta T cells came out of several hundred graft clones that had expanded. Surviving recipient T cells and thymic progenitors accounted for the high day-60 TCRbeta diversity observed in some patients.

J is TRBJ2-1 and V is TRBV11-1; D remains ambiguous. This TCR derives from a boy under two years old who had a stem cell transplant for acute myeloid leukemia, so the T cells may come from the graft donor. Sequencing used PBMCs, mostly from graft donor cells, obtained 360 days after TCRalphabeta/CD19-depleted stem cell transplant. CDR3: CASSLSSLSSETYNEQFF. The CDR3 DNA follows: TGTGCCAGCAGCTTGTCGTCCCTATCCAGCGAAACCTACAATGAGCAGTTCTTC.